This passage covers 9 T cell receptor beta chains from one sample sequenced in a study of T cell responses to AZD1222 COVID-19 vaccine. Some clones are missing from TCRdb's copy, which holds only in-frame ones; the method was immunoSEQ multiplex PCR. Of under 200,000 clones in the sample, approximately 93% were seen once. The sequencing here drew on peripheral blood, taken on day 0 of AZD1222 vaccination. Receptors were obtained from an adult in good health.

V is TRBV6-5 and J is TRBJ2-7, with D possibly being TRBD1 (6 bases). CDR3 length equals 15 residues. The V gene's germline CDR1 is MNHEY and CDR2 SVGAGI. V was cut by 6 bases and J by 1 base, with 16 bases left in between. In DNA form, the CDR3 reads TGTGCCAGCAGGTTGACAGGCTATTCTTCCTACGAGCAGTACTTC. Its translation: CASRLTGYSSYEQYF.

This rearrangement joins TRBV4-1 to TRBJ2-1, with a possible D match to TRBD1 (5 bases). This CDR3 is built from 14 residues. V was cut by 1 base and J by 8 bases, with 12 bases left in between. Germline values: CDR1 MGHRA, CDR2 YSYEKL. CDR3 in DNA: TGCGCCAGCAGCCAAGGCTTAGGGGCGGATGAGCAGTTCTTC. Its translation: CASSQGLGADEQFF.

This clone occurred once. The CDR3 reads CASSLTSGTEGAFF. Written as DNA, the CDR3 is TGCGCCAGCAGCTTAACATCCGGGACTGAAGGGGCTTTCTTT. The chain recombines TRBV5-1 with TRBJ1-1, with a possible D match to TRBD1 (5 bases). V was shortened by 2 bases and J by 11 bases, with 19 bases between the two germline ends. The germline V gene encodes CDR1 SGHRS and CDR2 YFSETQ. The CDR3 is 14 residues long.

The CDR3 is CASRTGGASDEQYF. The CDR3 bases are TGTGCCAGCAGGACAGGGGGCGCTTCCGACGAGCAGTACTTC. The V gene is TRBV6-5, the J gene TRBJ2-7; 10 bases map to TRBD1. This CDR3 comprises 14 residues. Germline V gene lookup returns CDR1 MNHEY and CDR2 SVGAGI. V trimming: 6 bases; J trimming: 5 bases; junction bases outside the gene matches: 7.

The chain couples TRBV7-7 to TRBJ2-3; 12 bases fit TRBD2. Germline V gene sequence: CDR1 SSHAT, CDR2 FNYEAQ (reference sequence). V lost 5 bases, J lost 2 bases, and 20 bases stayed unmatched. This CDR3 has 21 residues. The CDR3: CASSPQPQLAGGPGTTDTQYF. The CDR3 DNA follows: TGTGCCAGCAGCCCGCAACCCCAACTAGCGGGGGGCCCGGGGACCACAGATACGCAGTATTTT.

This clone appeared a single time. DNA for the CDR3: TGTGCCACCTGGACAGGGTCGAAGGATCAGCCCCAGCATTTT. This translates into CATWTGSKDQPQHF. The chain couples TRBV6-5 to TRBJ1-5; 8 positions match TRBD1. The CDR3 runs 14 residues. V lost 10 bases and J lost 5; bases outside the gene matches: 10. Germline V lookup: CDR1 MNHEY, CDR2 SVGAGI.

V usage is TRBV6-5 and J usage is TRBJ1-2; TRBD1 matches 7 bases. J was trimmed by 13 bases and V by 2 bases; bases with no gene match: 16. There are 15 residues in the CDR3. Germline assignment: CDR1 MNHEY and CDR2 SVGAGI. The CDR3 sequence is CASSYGTDSSMASTF. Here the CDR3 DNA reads TGTGCCAGCAGTTACGGGACAGACAGTTCTATGGCTAGCACCTTC.

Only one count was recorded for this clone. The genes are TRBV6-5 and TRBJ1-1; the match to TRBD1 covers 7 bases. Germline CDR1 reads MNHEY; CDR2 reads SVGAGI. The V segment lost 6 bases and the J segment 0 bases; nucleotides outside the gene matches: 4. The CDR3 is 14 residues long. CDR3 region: CASRRDSLNTEAFF. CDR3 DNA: TGTGCCAGCAGGCGGGACAGCTTGAACACTGAAGCTTTCTTT.

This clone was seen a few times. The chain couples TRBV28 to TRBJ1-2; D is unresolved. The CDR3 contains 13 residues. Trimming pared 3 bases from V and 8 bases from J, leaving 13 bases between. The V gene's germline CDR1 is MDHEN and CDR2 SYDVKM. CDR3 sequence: CASSFGPAYGYTF. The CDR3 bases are TGTGCCAGCAGTTTTGGGCCAGCTTACGGCTACACCTTC.